This TCR beta chain was captured by sequencing in a study of shared clonotypes between healthy human individuals. Repertoires were generated with immunoSEQ multiplex PCR, while TCRdb's copy carries only in-frame clones and drops some. The sample has millions of clones; just over 90% are singletons. Healthy HIV-negative adults with no recent acute infections or vaccinations were recruited as donors. Splitting of CD4+ cells produced CD45RA+ naive and CD45RA-negative memory subsets. V was clipped by 3 bases and J by 2 bases, with 7 bases between them. The CDR3 contains 14 residues. Germline V gene sequence: CDR1 SGHTA, CDR2 FQGTGA.

This receptor was taken from a man between 18 and 29 years old in good health. Some clones in this sample may be carry-over from other donors' samples. The sequenced material came from naive CD4+ T cells from PBMCs. Subset in this sample: CD45RA+ positively selected. The chain uses TRBV7-3 and TRBJ2-2; maybe TRBD2 (6 bases). The CDR3 sequence is CASSFGSNTGELFF. In DNA, the CDR3 is TGTGCCAGCAGCTTCGGGAGTAACACCGGGGAGCTGTTTTTT. Full variable domain (missing parts from reference TRBV7-3 and TRBJ2-2): GAGVSQTPSNKVTEKGKYVELRCDPISGHTALYWYRQSLGQGPEFLIYFQGTGAADDSGLPNDRFFAVRPEGSVSTLKIQRTERGDSAVYLCASSFGSNTGELFFGEGSRLTVL.